This passage covers 18 T cell receptor beta chains from one sample sequenced in a study of blood T cell repertoires in COVID-19. The data were produced by immunoSEQ multiplex PCR, yet TCRdb's version contains in-frame clones alone and is incomplete. The sample lists 130,000 or so clones, roughly 80% occurring once. The sequenced material came from peripheral blood. These receptors were collected from a man aged 50-59 years with acute or convalescent COVID-19.

This chain links TRBV3-1 (or the pseudogene TRBV3-2) with TRBJ1-5; 7 nucleotides match TRBD1. The V gene's germline CDR1 is LGHDT and CDR2 YNNKEL (reference sequence). This CDR3 is built from 15 residues. The V and J ends lost 2 bases and 3 bases, in that order; junction bases with no gene match: 4. The CDR3 here is CASSQSDRVNQPQHF. The CDR3 nucleotides read TGTGCCAGCAGCCAATCAGACAGGGTCAATCAGCCCCAGCATTTT.

The rearrangement uses TRBV6-5 and TRBJ2-3; D remains ambiguous. Germline V gene data show CDR1 as MNHEY and CDR2 as SVGAGI. Trimming removed 7 bases at V and 6 bases at J, with 8 bases between. This CDR3 is 11 amino acids long. CDR3 bases: TGTGCCAGCAAATTCGTTGATACGCAGTATTTT. Amino acids: CASKFVDTQYF.

The CDR3 sequence is CASSDDRTEAFF. In nucleotides, the CDR3 is TGTGCCAGCAGCGATGACAGGACCGAAGCTTTCTTT. This rearrangement joins TRBV7-8 to TRBJ1-1; possible D gene TRBD1, 6 bases. This CDR3 spans 12 amino acids. The V end was cut by 5 bases, the J end by 8 bases, with 12 bases between. In germline, CDR1 is SGHVS, CDR2 FQNEAQ. The full variable domain, rest sourced from reference TRBV7-8 and TRBJ1-1, is GAGVSQSPRYKVAKRGQDVALRCDPISGHVSLFWYQQALGQGPEFLTYFQNEAQLDKSGLPSDRFFAERPEGSVSTLKIQRTQQEDSAVYLCASSDDRTEAFFGQGTRLTVV.

The V call is TRBV5-1, the J call TRBJ1-5; 8 bases agree with TRBD1. The V gene's germline CDR1 is SGHRS and CDR2 YFSETQ. The ends lost 0 bases at V and 3 bases at J; junction bases unmatched: 5. The length of the CDR3 is 16 residues. This CDR3 is CASSLGSGGLNQPQHF. In DNA, the CDR3 is TGCGCCAGCAGCTTGGGGTCAGGGGGCCTCAATCAGCCCCAGCATTTT. Filled out from reference TRBV5-1 and TRBJ1-5, the complete variable domain reads KAGVTQTPRYLIKTRGQQVTLSCSPISGHRSVSWYQQTPGQGLQFLFEYFSETQRNKGNFPGRFSGRQFSNSRSEMNVSTLELGDSALYLCASSLGSGGLNQPQHFGDGTRLSIL.

The chain combines TRBV24-1 with TRBJ2-7; D is perhaps TRBD1 (5 bases). CDR1 is KGHDR and CDR2 is SFDVKD in the germline V gene. The CDR3 is 13 amino acids. The germline V and J ends were trimmed by 6 bases and 5 bases, with 13 bases remaining between them. CDR3 amino acids: CATSFTTVNEQYV. DNA for the CDR3: TGTGCCACCAGTTTTACGACAGTCAACGAGCAGTACGTC.

In nucleotides, the CDR3 is TGCAGCGGAGGACAGGGGGCGAACACTGAAGCTTTCTTT. Its translation is CSGGQGANTEAFF. J is TRBJ1-1 and V is TRBV29-1, with 11 positions matching TRBD1. The CDR3 runs to 13 residues. Germline CDR1 reads SQVTM; CDR2 reads ANQGSEA. V lost 7 bases to trimming and J lost 1 base; unmatched junction nucleotides: 2. The full variable domain, completed using reference TRBV29-1 and TRBJ1-1, is SAVISQKPSRDICQRGTSLTIQCQVDSQVTMMFWYRQQPGQSLTLIATANQGSEATYESGFVIDKFPISRPNLTFSTLTVSNMSPEDSSIYLCSGGQGANTEAFFGQGTRLTVV.

This clone was observed a single time. This chain connects TRBV19 to TRBJ2-3; the D is unclear. The V end lost 2 bases, the J end lost 2 bases, and 11 bases lay between the germline ends. Per germline, CDR1 LNHDA and CDR2 SQIVND (reference sequence). The CDR3 is 15 residues long. The CDR3 bases are TGTGCCAGTAGTATATCGGCTAGGTTCACAGATACGCAGTATTTT. This codes for CASSISARFTDTQYF.

The chain uses TRBV18 and TRBJ1-4; TRBD1 agrees at 8 bases. Germline lookup yields CDR1 KGHSH and CDR2 LQKENI. V gave up 3 bases and J gave up 8 bases; unmatched junction bases: 5. The CDR3 has 14 amino acids. The DNA of the CDR3 is TGTGCCAGCTCACCGGACAGGGTTTGGGAAAAACTGTTTTTT. Its translation is CASSPDRVWEKLFF.

J is TRBJ2-1 and V is TRBV6-1; 8 bases match TRBD2. The CDR3 runs to 14 residues. Per germline, CDR1 MNHNS and CDR2 SASEGT. J lost 15 bases, V lost 0 bases, and 10 bases had no gene match. This CDR3 reads CASSEASGGGLGFF. The CDR3 DNA follows: TGTGCCAGCAGTGAAGCTTCAGGAGGGGGACTAGGGTTCTTC.

V usage is TRBV7-9 and J usage is TRBJ2-2; 9 positions match TRBD2. The V and J ends lost 4 bases and 2 bases, in that order; junction bases with no gene match: 5. Germline CDR1 and CDR2: SEHNR and FQNEAQ (reference sequence). The CDR3 extends over 16 amino acids. The CDR3 DNA reads as TGTGCCAGCAGCTCATATAGCGGGGGCAACACCGGGGAGCTGTTTTTT. Its protein is CASSSYSGGNTGELFF.

This clone showed up just once. The DNA is omitted, as the CDR3 cannot be located on it reliably, and the CDR3 follows TCRdb's listing. The genes are TRBV28 and TRBJ1-5; the table assigns TRBD1, which was not confirmed against the DNA. Germline CDR1 is MDHEN and CDR2 is SYDVKM. The CDR3 is made up of 15 amino acids, end residues included. CDR3 residues: CASILVGHSNQPQHF.

This chain joins TRBV21-1 and TRBJ1-6; the D segment call TRBD1 is taken from the table without a DNA check. TRBV21-1 is flagged as a pseudogene. The CDR3 is 16 amino acids. This CDR3 is CASSKRGGSYNSPLHF. The CDR3 DNA is TGTGCCAGCAGCAAAAGAGGGGGTTCCTATAATTCACCCCTCCACTTT.

In its sample, this clone was seen a few times. The rearrangement uses TRBV5-1 and TRBJ1-2, with a possible D match to TRBD1 (5 bases). In germline, CDR1 is SGHRS, CDR2 YFSETQ. Trimming pared 7 bases from V and 4 bases from J, leaving 17 bases between. The CDR3 contains 14 residues. The CDR3 sequence is CASAGTPGGYGYTF. Here the CDR3 DNA reads TGCGCCAGCGCCGGGACTCCGGGCGGCTATGGCTACACCTTC.

The CDR3 sequence is CASSLSGTGVTEAFF. CDR3 coding DNA: TGTGCCAGCAGCTTAAGTGGGACAGGTGTCACTGAAGCTTTCTTT. V usage is TRBV7-8 and J usage is TRBJ1-1; 8 positions agree with TRBD1. V shed 2 bases, J shed 4 bases, and the junction held 6 bases outside the gene matches. Germline CDR1 is SGHVS and CDR2 is FQNEAQ. CDR3 length equals 15 residues.

This chain connects TRBV13 to TRBJ2-3; 8 positions agree with TRBD2. Germline V gene data show CDR1 as PRHDT and CDR2 as FYEKMQ (reference sequence). The CDR3 loop spans 15 amino acids. The J segment lost 3 bases and the V segment lost 5 bases, leaving 7 bases of the junction unmatched. CDR3 region: CASSPRRGATDTQYF. In DNA, the CDR3 is TGTGCCAGCAGCCCCAGGCGGGGGGCGACAGATACGCAGTATTTT.

The genes are TRBV19 and TRBJ1-4; maybe TRBD1 (6 bases). CDR1 is LNHDA, CDR2 SQIVND, per germline (reference sequence). CDR3 size: 15 residues. Trimming removed 3 bases at V and 8 bases at J, with 16 bases between. The CDR3 region is CASSMLTGFKEKLFF. The CDR3 DNA follows: TGTGCCAGTAGTATGCTCACAGGGTTCAAGGAAAAACTGTTTTTT.

The sample holds a few counts of this clone. This sequence joins TRBV7-8 and TRBJ1-5; a possible D gene is TRBD1 (5 bases). This CDR3 is 11 amino acids long. Trimming left V 2 bases short and J 9 bases short, with 5 bases between. Germline lookup yields CDR1 SGHVS and CDR2 FQNEAQ. CDR3 sequence (DNA): TGTGCCAGCAGCTTAACAGGGCCCCAGCATTTT. Its translation: CASSLTGPQHF.

The J gene is TRBJ2-3, the V gene TRBV30, with D tentatively TRBD2 (6 bases). Germline CDR1 GTSNPN, CDR2 SVGIG (reference sequence). The CDR3 is made up of 13 amino acids. Trimming pared 2 bases from V and 5 bases from J, leaving 11 bases between. CDR3 sequence (DNA): TGTGCCTGGAGTTGGGCGCGGGGAGATACGCAGTATTTT. As protein: CAWSWARGDTQYF. The full variable domain, its missing parts supplied by reference TRBV30 and TRBJ2-3, is SQTIHQWPATLVQPVGSPLSLECTVEGTSNPNLYWYRQAAGRGLQLLFYSVGIGQISSEVPQNLSASRPQDRQFILSSKKLLLSDSGFYLCAWSWARGDTQYFGPGTRLTVL.